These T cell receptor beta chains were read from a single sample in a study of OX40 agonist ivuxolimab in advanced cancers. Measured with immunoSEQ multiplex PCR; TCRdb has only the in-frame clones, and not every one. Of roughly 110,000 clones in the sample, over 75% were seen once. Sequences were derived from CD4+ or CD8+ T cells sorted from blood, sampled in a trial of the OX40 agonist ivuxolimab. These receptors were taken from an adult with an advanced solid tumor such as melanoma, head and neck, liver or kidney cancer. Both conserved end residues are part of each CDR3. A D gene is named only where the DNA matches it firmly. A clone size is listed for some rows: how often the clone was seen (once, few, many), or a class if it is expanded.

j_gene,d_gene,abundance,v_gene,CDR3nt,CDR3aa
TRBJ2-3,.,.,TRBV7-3,TGTGCCAGCAGCCGTGGTGGCGCAGATACGCAGTATTTT,CASSRGGADTQYF
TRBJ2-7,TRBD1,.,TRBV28,TGTGCCAGCTTCGGACAGGGGGCATACGAGCAGTACTTC,CASFGQGAYEQYF
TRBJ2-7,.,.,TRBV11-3,TGTGCCAGCAGCCTCCGGGACGGAGTCTACGAGCAGTACTTC,CASSLRDGVYEQYF
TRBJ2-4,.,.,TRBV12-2,TGTGCAAGTCGCCATCGAGCGTCTGGGATTCAGTACTTC,CASRHRASGIQYF
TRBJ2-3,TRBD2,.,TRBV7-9,TGTGCCAGCAGCTTAGGGACTAGGGATACGCAGTATTTT,CASSLGTRDTQYF
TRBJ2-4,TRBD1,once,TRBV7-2,TGTGCCAGCAGCACGGGACAGGGCAACATTCAGTACTTC,CASSTGQGNIQYF
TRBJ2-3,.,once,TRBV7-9,TGTGCCAGCAGCTTATTGGGGGATACGCAGTATTTT,CASSLLGDTQYF
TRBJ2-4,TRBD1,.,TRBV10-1,TGCGCCAGCAGTGAGTCGAAGGCCAGGGGGGCCAAAAACATTCAGTACTTC,CASSESKARGAKNIQYF
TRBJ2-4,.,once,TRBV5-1,TGCGCCAGCAGCTTACTCCGGGCAGGGGCCTCCAAAAACATTCAGTACTTC,CASSLLRAGASKNIQYF
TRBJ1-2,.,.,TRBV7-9,TGTGCCAGCAGCCCTCTTGAGGGCAAAAGGGTTGGCTACACCTTC,CASSPLEGKRVGYTF
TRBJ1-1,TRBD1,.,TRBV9,TGTGCCAGCAGCGTAGGCCCAGGGGGCACTCTTAGGGCTTTCTTT,CASSVGPGGTLRAFF
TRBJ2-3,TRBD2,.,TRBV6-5,TGTGCCAGCACCGTTAGCGGGGGGGCCGAAGATACGCAGTATTTT,CASTVSGGAEDTQYF
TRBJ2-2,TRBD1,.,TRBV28,TGTGCCAGCAGTTCTGAGGGGGCGCCGGACACCGGGGAGCTGTTTTTT,CASSSEGAPDTGELFF
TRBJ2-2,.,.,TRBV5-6,TGTGCCAGCAGCCTAATGAACACCGGGGAGCTGTTTTTT,CASSLMNTGELFF
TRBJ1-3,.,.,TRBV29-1,TGCAGCGTTGACGTCGGGAGCTCTGGAAACACCATATATTTT,CSVDVGSSGNTIYF
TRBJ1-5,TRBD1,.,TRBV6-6,TGTGCCAGCCGGGACAGGAGGACAAATAGCAATCAGCCCCAGCATTTT,CASRDRRTNSNQPQHF
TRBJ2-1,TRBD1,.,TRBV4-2,TGTGCCAGCACCACTCAGGGGAGACAGGGGAACAATGAGCAGTTCTTC,CASTTQGRQGNNEQFF
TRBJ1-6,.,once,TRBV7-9,TGTGCCAGCAGCATAGGGGGTGTGGATTCACCCCTCCACTTT,CASSIGGVDSPLHF
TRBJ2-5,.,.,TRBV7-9,TGTGCCAGCAGCACCAGGGGGGACTTCCAAGAGACCCAGTACTTC,CASSTRGDFQETQYF
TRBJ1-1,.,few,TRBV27,TGTGCCAGCAGTTCCGGGGAGGGGACTTTGAACACTGAAGCTTTCTTT,CASSSGEGTLNTEAFF
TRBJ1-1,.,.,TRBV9,TGTGCCAGCAGCGTAGAGGACCTGGGGCCCACCACTGAAGCTTTCTTT,CASSVEDLGPTTEAFF
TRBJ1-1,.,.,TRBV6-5,TGTGCCAGCAGTTCCCCCGGGAAGGGGGACAACTTGGCTTTCTTT,CASSSPGKGDNLAFF
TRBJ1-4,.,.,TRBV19,TGTGCCAGCACCACAGGGAATCCACCTAATGAAAAACTGTTTTTT,CASTTGNPPNEKLFF
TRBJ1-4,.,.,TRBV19,TGTGCCAGTAGTGCAAGCTTTAATGAAAAACTGTTTTTT,CASSASFNEKLFF
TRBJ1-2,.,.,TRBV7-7,TGTGCTAGCAGCTTAGCGACGCTTCTGCTAGGTGGCTACACCTTC,CASSLATLLLGGYTF
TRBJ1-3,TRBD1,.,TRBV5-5,TGTGCCAGCAGCTTGGGGACAGGGGACGGAAACACCATATATTTT,CASSLGTGDGNTIYF
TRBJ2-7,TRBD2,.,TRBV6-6,TGTGCCAGCACCCGGACTAGCGGCACCTACGAGCAGTACTTC,CASTRTSGTYEQYF
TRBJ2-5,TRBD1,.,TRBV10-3,TGTGCCATCAGTGAGACACAGGGGACAGAGACCCAGTACTTC,CAISETQGTETQYF
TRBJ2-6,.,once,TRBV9,TGTGCCAGCAGCCCCCAAGGGGGGAGGAATGCCAACGTCCTGACTTTC,CASSPQGGRNANVLTF
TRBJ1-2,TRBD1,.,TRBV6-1,TGTGCCAGCAGTGCACCGGGACAGAACTACTATGGCTACACCTTC,CASSAPGQNYYGYTF
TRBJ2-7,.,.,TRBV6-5,TGTGCCAGCACTACAGGGACTAACTCCTACGAGCAGTACTTC,CASTTGTNSYEQYF
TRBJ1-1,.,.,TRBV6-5,TGTGCCAGCAGCCCGACAGTTCTAAACAAAGCTTTCTTT,CASSPTVLNKAFF
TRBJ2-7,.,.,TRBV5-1,TGCGCCAGCAGCCCTTTGGCACCACAGGGTCGCTACGAGCAGTACTTC,CASSPLAPQGRYEQYF
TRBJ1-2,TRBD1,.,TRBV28,TGTGCCAGCAGGGGACAGGGCTATGGCTACACCTTC,CASRGQGYGYTF
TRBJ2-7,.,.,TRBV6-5,TGTGCCAGCAGAACAATGTACGAGCAGTACTTC,CASRTMYEQYF
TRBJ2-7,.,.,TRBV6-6,TGTGCCAGCAGTTCCCCCATCGGCGAGCAGTACTTC,CASSSPIGEQYF
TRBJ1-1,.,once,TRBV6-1,TGTGCCAGCAGCCCTCTTGCGAACACTGAAGCTTTCTTT,CASSPLANTEAFF
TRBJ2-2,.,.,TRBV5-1,TGCGCCAGCAGCTTAGCCTGGGGCACCGGGGAGCTGTTTTTT,CASSLAWGTGELFF
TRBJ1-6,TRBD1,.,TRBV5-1,TGCGCCAGCAGCTTCGGGACAGGGGGCTGGTCACCCCTCCACTTT,CASSFGTGGWSPLHF
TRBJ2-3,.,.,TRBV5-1,TGCGCCAGCAGCTTTCAGGGTTCAATTACAGATACGCAGTATTTT,CASSFQGSITDTQYF
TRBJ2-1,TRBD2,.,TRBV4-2,TGTGCCAGCAGCCAAGCTAGCGGGGGCGTAAGTGAGCAGTTCTTC,CASSQASGGVSEQFF
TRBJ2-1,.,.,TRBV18,TGTGCCAGCTCACCAGGGACAAGCAGAAATGAGCAGTTCTTC,CASSPGTSRNEQFF
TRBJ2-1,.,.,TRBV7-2,TGTGCCAGCAGCCCCCCTGGACACTACAATGAGCAGTTCTTC,CASSPPGHYNEQFF
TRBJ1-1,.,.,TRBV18,TGTGCCAGCTCCCATCCCGAGAACACTGAAGCTTTCTTT,CASSHPENTEAFF
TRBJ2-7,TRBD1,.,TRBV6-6,TGTGCCAGCAGTTCGCCGGGACAGAGCTACGAGCAGTACTTC,CASSSPGQSYEQYF
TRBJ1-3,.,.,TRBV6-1,TGTGCCAGCAGTCAGTCCTCTGGAAACACCATATATTTT,CASSQSSGNTIYF
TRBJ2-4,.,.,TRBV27,TGTGCCAGCACCACACGAGGGGACCGAATTCAGTACTTC,CASTTRGDRIQYF
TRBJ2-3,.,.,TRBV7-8,TGTGCCAGCAGCTTAGGGCGGAACCCAGATACGCAGTATTTT,CASSLGRNPDTQYF